This T cell receptor (beta chain) originates from a study of cytomegalovirus exposure and HLA in healthy donors. Study findings and constraints: The authors later linked a missense DCLRE1C variant to TCR beta V- and J-gene trimming.

Concerning this clone: Its antigen is still unknown. Other DNA variants within this sample encode the same CDR3.

Germline CDR1 reads MDHEN; CDR2 reads SYDVKM. V lost 6 bases, J lost 8 bases, and 11 bases stayed unmatched. The CDR3 has 14 residues. The PCR had 60 Vbeta and 13 Jbeta primers. This table comes from immunoSEQ multiplex PCR, and its TCRdb copy is limited to in-frame clones, with some not included. The sample carries 160,000 or so clones, roughly 80% recorded once. The source of this sequence is a man aged 50-60 years in good health and CMV-seropositive. Sample: PBMCs. The chain employs TRBV28 and TRBJ1-2; 8 positions agree with TRBD1. The CDR3 nucleotides read TGTGCCAGCAGCACCGGGACAGGCGTTCGGGGCTACACCTTC. Residues: CASSTGTGVRGYTF.